The present entry profiles one T cell receptor beta chain with its context. PCR was performed using 60 Vbeta and 13 Jbeta primers. Clones were sequenced by immunoSEQ multiplex PCR, and TCRdb holds only the in-frame ones, with some missing. The sample records 130,000 or so clones, around 79% being singletons. This specimen comes from a study of cytomegalovirus exposure and HLA in healthy donors. The V end was cut by 3 bases, the J end by 4 bases, with 16 bases between. Germline V CDR1 and CDR2: SGHNT, YYREEE (reference sequence). The CDR3 covers 15 residues. Sequencing was performed on PBMCs. The chain recombines TRBV5-4 with TRBJ2-5; D might be TRBD2 (5 bases). The TCR sequence derives from a woman younger than 35 in good health and CMV-seronegative. CDR3 in amino acids: CASSSGGPGRETQYF. CDR3 bases: TGTGCCAGCAGCTCCGGAGGACCCGGGCGAGAGACCCAGTACTTC.